These 9 T cell receptor beta chains came from one sample sequenced in a study of T cells in Graves' hyperthyroidism and ophthalmopathy. RNA transcripts served as the template for amplifying TCR beta CDR3 regions. The study used the HTBI primer set for a first-round RT-PCR of the TCR CDR3. TCRdb re-analysed the multiplex PCR reads in MiXCR, keeping a single row per CDR3 protein. This table holds hundreds of thousands of distinct CDR3 sequences, 35% to 45% found once. Sequencing input: blood. The receptors here all came from a man between 18 and 35 years old with Graves' hyperthyroidism.

As to this clonotype: Since no conserved phenylalanine or tryptophan closes the CDR3, a read error is the likely cause. The limits of the CDR3 on the DNA are not certain, so only TCRdb's listed CDR3 is given. The chain couples TRBV29-1 to TRBJ1-2; TRBD1 was called by the table and not checked on the DNA. The CDR3 adds up to 9 amino acids, both ends counted. CDR1 and CDR2 from the germline V gene are SQVTM and ANQGSEA. Here the CDR3 reads CSVGTQHTY.

The chain carries TRBV7-8 and TRBJ2-6; a weak D match, TRBD2 (6 bases). There are 16 residues in the CDR3. Germline V gene sequence: CDR1 SGHVS, CDR2 FQNEAQ. Trimming left V 1 base short and J 4 bases short, with 11 bases between. CDR3 bases: TGTGCCAGCAGCTTAGATTCGGGGGTAGGGGCCAACGTCCTGACTTTC. The encoded protein is CASSLDSGVGANVLTF.

At least ten counts were recorded for this clonotype. The rearrangement joins TRBV20-1 to TRBJ2-5; 9 nucleotides align to TRBD1. Germline V gene sequence: CDR1 DFQATT, CDR2 SNEGSKA (reference sequence). The CDR3 consists of 12 residues. The CDR3 protein is CSSGTGRETQYF. The CDR3, as DNA: TGCAGCTCTGGGACAGGGAGAGAGACCCAGTACTTC.

In its sample, this clonotype was seen many times. This chain connects TRBV19 to TRBJ1-6, with 7 positions matching TRBD1. The V gene end was trimmed by 6 bases and the J gene end by 7 bases; junction bases not matched to a gene: 9. There are 15 residues in the CDR3. Germline lookup yields CDR1 LNHDA and CDR2 SQIVND (reference sequence). CDR3 loop: CASRGDRERNSPLHF. The CDR3 DNA follows: TGTGCCAGTAGGGGTGACAGGGAGCGAAATTCACCCCTCCACTTT. The variable domain in full, with the rest retrieved from reference TRBV19 and TRBJ1-6, is DGGITQSPKYLFRKEGQNVTLSCEQNLNHDAMYWYRQDPGQGLRLIYYSQIVNDFQKGDIAEGYSVSREKKESFPLTVTSAQKNPTAFYLCASRGDRERNSPLHFGNGTRLTVT.

Only a few counts were recorded for this clonotype. The V call is TRBV7-9, the J call TRBJ1-1; D remains ambiguous. V was pared by 1 base and J by 7 bases, with 13 bases between. CDR1 is SEHNR and CDR2 is FQNEAQ in the germline V gene (reference sequence). The CDR3 covers 14 residues. Written as DNA, the CDR3 is TGTGCCAGCAGCTTAGAGGTAGAAACGAATGAAGCTTTCTTT. This gives the protein CASSLEVETNEAFF.

The chain combines TRBV19 with TRBJ2-7, with TRBD1 matching over 9 bases. Germline V gives CDR1 LNHDA, CDR2 SQIVND (reference sequence). Trimming removed 4 bases from V and 3 bases from J; junction bases left unmatched: 7. This CDR3 contains 15 residues. This CDR3 reads CASSKPGQGRYEQYF. The CDR3 DNA reads TGTGCCAGTAGTAAACCGGGACAGGGACGCTACGAGCAGTACTTC. Supplemented by reference TRBV19 and TRBJ2-7, the full variable domain reads DGGITQSPKYLFRKEGQNVTLSCEQNLNHDAMYWYRQDPGQGLRLIYYSQIVNDFQKGDIAEGYSVSREKKESFPLTVTSAQKNPTAFYLCASSKPGQGRYEQYFGPGTRLTVT.

V usage is TRBV9 and J usage is TRBJ1-6; 7 bases are a match to TRBD1. J was trimmed by 5 bases and V by 9 bases; bases with no gene match: 8. The V gene's germline CDR1 is SGDLS and CDR2 YYNGEE. The CDR3 has 14 amino acids. CDR3 protein: CAIAGGTDNSPLHF. The CDR3 DNA reads TGTGCCATTGCGGGCGGGACAGATAATTCACCCCTCCACTTT.

This clonotype was seen more than once but under ten times. This sequence joins TRBV9 and TRBJ1-1, with D possibly TRBD1 on 5 matching bases. Looked up from germline, CDR1 is SGDLS and CDR2 is YYNGEE. The CDR3 extends over 15 amino acids. The V end lost 0 bases, the J end lost 4 bases, and 13 bases lay between the germline ends. CDR3 in DNA: TGTGCCAGCAGCGTAGGTGGGTCGGGGGGCACTGAAGCTTTCTTT. As protein: CASSVGGSGGTEAFF.

CDR3 nucleotides: TGTGCCAGCAGCTTAGGAGACAGGGACACACCCCTCCACTTT. It yields the protein CASSLGDRDTPLHF. V gene TRBV7-9 combines with J gene TRBJ1-6, with 7 bases identical to TRBD1. The CDR3 is 14 amino acids. V trimming: 1 base; J trimming: 11 bases; junction bases outside the gene matches: 5. Germline values: CDR1 SEHNR, CDR2 FQNEAQ (reference sequence).